This T cell receptor beta chain originates from a study of human T cells and chemical hapten exposure. Time point noted: patch test 2, 6 weeks after DPC sensitization. Treatment described: therapeutic diphenylcyclopropenone sensitization with weekly scalp DPC. The donor pool consisted of alopecia patients aged 18 to 70 years, considered suitable for DPC. Study observations and caveats: There was no change with DPC sensitization in TCRs above 1 in 1000 frequency. It was expanded TCRs that formed significantly more large CDR3 similarity clusters than controls did.

TCRdb fed the RACE reads into MiXCR, producing one record per CDR3 protein. The sample holds about 50,000 distinct CDR3 sequences, about a tenth seen once. This clonotype was recorded at least ten times. Antigen unknown. The source of this sequence is a woman between 45 and 65 years old with alopecia areata. Some clones in this sample may be carry-over from other donors' samples. The sample consisted of whole blood, taken in connection with sensitization to the hapten diphenylcyclopropenone (DPC).

In nucleotides, the CDR3 is TGCAGCGTTGAAGACACGGGACAGGAAAATAGCAATCAGCCCCAGCATTTT. This codes for CSVEDTGQENSNQPQHF. The chain joins TRBV29-1 to TRBJ1-5; 8 nucleotides match TRBD1. From germline, CDR1 is SQVTM and CDR2 ANQGSEA. Trimming removed 0 bases from V and 0 bases from J; junction bases left unmatched: 7. This CDR3 comprises 17 residues.